The 6 T cell receptor beta chains below all came from one sample that was sequenced in a study of T cell responses to AZD1222 COVID-19 vaccine. Sequencing was performed with immunoSEQ multiplex PCR; in TCRdb, only in-frame clones are kept and a portion is missing. The table lists some 150,000 clones, approximately 93% of them singletons. The material was peripheral blood, obtained on day 0 of AZD1222 vaccination. These receptors came from an adult in good health.

The chain combines TRBV7-9 with TRBJ1-2; D not resolved. The germline V and J ends were trimmed by 1 base and 8 bases, with 14 bases remaining between them. Germline CDR1 reads SEHNR; CDR2 reads FQNEAQ (reference sequence). The CDR3 spans 14 residues. The CDR3 nucleotides are TGTGCCAGCAGCTTAGAAGGGTATGGAGCGGGCTACACCTTC. This translates into CASSLEGYGAGYTF.

CDR3 amino acids: CASSLGLTSGSRDEQFF. In DNA, the CDR3 is TGTGCCAGCAGCTTGGGACTGACTAGCGGGAGCAGGGATGAGCAGTTCTTC. This rearrangement joins TRBV11-3 to TRBJ2-1, with 12 bases aligning to TRBD2. V gave up 3 bases and J gave up 8 bases; unmatched junction bases: 11. The CDR3 spans 17 residues. CDR1 is SGHNT, CDR2 YENEEA, per germline.

This chain connects TRBV3-1 (or the pseudogene TRBV3-2) to TRBJ2-2; D is uncertain. Per germline, CDR1 LGHDT and CDR2 YNNKEL (reference sequence). Deletions cut 1 base from V and 8 bases from J, with 11 bases between. The CDR3 contains 14 residues. The CDR3 here is CASSQATSRGELFF. The CDR3 nucleotides read TGTGCCAGCAGCCAAGCGACTTCGCGGGGGGAGCTGTTTTTT.

As for this clone: Distinct nucleotide sequences in the sample also encode this CDR3. The rearrangement joins TRBV18 to TRBJ1-3, with D hard to call. CDR1 is KGHSH, CDR2 LQKENI, per germline. The CDR3 contains 14 residues. Trimming left V 2 bases short and J 1 base short, with 6 bases between. The CDR3 coding sequence is TGTGCCAGCTCACCAGGGTCTTCTGGAAACACCATATATTTT. Residues: CASSPGSSGNTIYF.

V gene TRBV6-5 combines with J gene TRBJ1-5, with D maybe TRBD1 (6 bases). CDR3 size: 13 residues. Germline CDR1 reads MNHEY; CDR2 reads SVGAGI. V was cut by 11 bases and J by 7 bases, with 18 bases left in between. The CDR3 DNA follows: TGTGCCGCAAGGACAGACCTCATCCAGCCCCAGCATTTT. It translates to CAARTDLIQPQHF.

This sequence joins TRBV5-1 and TRBJ2-7, with TRBD2 matching over 10 bases. In germline, CDR1 is SGHRS, CDR2 YFSETQ. The V and J ends lost 3 bases and 2 bases, in that order; junction bases with no gene match: 5. This CDR3 region has 15 residues. CDR3 sequence reads: CASSYIAGGTYEQYF. The CDR3 DNA reads TGCGCCAGCAGCTACATAGCGGGAGGAACCTACGAGCAGTACTTC.